These 11 T cell receptor beta chains were all obtained from the same sample, sequenced in a study of beta chain features in type 1 diabetes. As every portion of the isolated RNA was reverse transcribed, the sequencing read expressed TCRB transcripts. Assay used: immunoSEQ multiplex PCR; TCRdb lists only in-frame clones, some missing. Of about 340,000 clones in the sample, under 8.5% are singletons; the top ten hold around 0.45%. Sequencing was done on a sample of central memory CD4+ T cells from blood. The receptors come from a woman under 30 in good health.

The chain carries TRBV7-2 and TRBJ2-3, with D possibly being TRBD2 (6 bases). Trimming stripped 4 bases from V and 0 bases from J, with 20 bases between. This CDR3 is 18 amino acids long. CDR1 and CDR2 from the germline V gene are SGHTA and FQGNSA. The CDR3 spells CASSSRAGSGLSTDTQYF. The CDR3, as DNA: TGTGCCAGCAGCTCCCGGGCGGGGAGCGGACTTAGCACAGATACGCAGTATTTT. The full variable domain, rest sourced from reference TRBV7-2 and TRBJ2-3, is GAGVSQSPSNKVTEKGKDVELRCDPISGHTALYWYRQSLGQGLEFLIYFQGNSAPDKSGLPSDRFSAERTGGSVSTLTIQRTQQEDSAVYLCASSSRAGSGLSTDTQYFGPGTRLTVL.

This clone is a singleton in its sample. The V gene is TRBV27, the J gene TRBJ2-1, with 9 bases identical to TRBD2. The CDR3 consists of 16 residues. CDR1 and CDR2 from the germline V gene are MNHEY and SMNVEV (reference sequence). V gave up 6 bases and J gave up 6 bases; unmatched junction bases: 12. The CDR3, as DNA: TGTGCCAGCAGCCGAGGGCGGGGACTAGCCGGCAATGAGCAGTTCTTC. Translation gives CASSRGRGLAGNEQFF.

This clone has at least ten counts. Other nucleotide sequences in the sample specify the same CDR3. The chain couples TRBV7-2 to TRBJ1-5; no firm D call. The germline CDR1 and CDR2 sequences are SGHTA and FQGNSA. The CDR3 totals 14 residues. V lost 2 bases to trimming and J lost 0 bases, with 5 bases between them. CDR3 in DNA: TGTGCCAGCAGCTTAACAGCTAGCAATCAGCCCCAGCATTTT. Amino acids: CASSLTASNQPQHF.

This clone showed up just a few times. In DNA, the CDR3 is TGCAGCGTTGGTGAGCCCTCGTCCGGGGGTTACGAGCAGTACTTC. Its protein product is CSVGEPSSGGYEQYF. The chain joins TRBV29-1 to TRBJ2-7; TRBD2 might be the D (6 bases). In germline, CDR1 is SQVTM, CDR2 ANQGSEA. The CDR3 has 15 amino acids. Trimming shortened V by 4 bases and J by 4 bases, and 20 bases separated the two germline ends.

This clone was detected only a few times. V usage is TRBV29-1 and J usage is TRBJ2-1; D is ambiguous. Trimming left V 8 bases short and J 0 bases short, with 14 bases between. The CDR3 runs 14 residues. Germline V gene sequence: CDR1 SQVTM, CDR2 ANQGSEA. The CDR3 loop is CSSQRANSYNEQFF. The CDR3 coding sequence is TGCAGCTCGCAGCGAGCCAACTCCTACAATGAGCAGTTCTTC.

This clone was picked up many times. V is TRBV11-1 and J is TRBJ2-3, with unresolved D. From germline, CDR1 is SGHAT and CDR2 FQDESV (reference sequence). Trimming shortened V by 1 base and J by 3 bases, and 8 bases separated the two germline ends. The CDR3 is made up of 14 amino acids. The CDR3 reads CASSLGRATDTQYF. CDR3 bases: TGTGCCAGCAGCTTAGGTCGCGCTACAGATACGCAGTATTTT.

The chain couples TRBV2 to TRBJ1-5; D ambiguous. Deletions cut 4 bases from V and 7 bases from J, with 11 bases between. CDR1 is SNHLY, CDR2 FYNNEI, per germline. This CDR3 spans 13 amino acids. CDR3 region: CASSVSPRQPQHF. In nucleotides, the CDR3 is TGTGCCAGCAGTGTGTCGCCCAGACAGCCCCAGCATTTT.

The chain recombines TRBV2 with TRBJ2-3, with D hard to call. CDR1 and CDR2 from the germline V gene are SNHLY and FYNNEI. This CDR3 has 15 amino acids. V was clipped by 2 bases and J by 7 bases, with 16 bases between them. CDR3: CASSERQILTNTQYF. In DNA form, the CDR3 reads TGTGCCAGCAGTGAAAGGCAGATCCTCACTAATACGCAGTATTTT.

The chain has TRBV15 and TRBJ2-2; no definite D call. The CDR3 sequence is 16 residues long. V was cut by 0 bases and J by 0 bases, with 8 bases left in between. Looked up from germline, CDR1 is LNHNV and CDR2 is YYDKDF (reference sequence). As DNA, the CDR3 is TGTGCCACCAGCAGAGATCGCCTGTCGAACACCGGGGAGCTGTTTTTT. This encodes CATSRDRLSNTGELFF.

The CDR3 spells CASSFEGYTGELFF. The CDR3 region has the DNA TGCGCCAGCAGCTTTGAGGGGTACACCGGGGAGCTGTTTTTT. The chain has TRBV5-1 and TRBJ2-2, with D possibly being TRBD1 or TRBD2 (5 bases each). V gave up 2 bases and J gave up 3 bases, with 8 bases separating them. Germline values: CDR1 SGHRS, CDR2 YFSETQ. The CDR3 covers 14 residues.

The chain uses TRBV13 and TRBJ1-1; D possibly corresponds to TRBD1 (6 bases). The CDR3 length is 16 residues. The ends were cut back, 6 bases at V and 0 bases at J, with 17 bases in the middle. CDR1 and CDR2 from the germline V gene are PRHDT and FYEKMQ (reference sequence). CDR3 nucleotides: TGTGCCAGCAGACGCAGGGGAGTAAGGATGAACACTGAAGCTTTCTTT. It codes for CASRRRGVRMNTEAFF.